The 27 T cell receptor beta chains listed next were all sequenced from one sample in a study of cytomegalovirus exposure and HLA in healthy donors (dated by TCRdb to the late 2010s). Library preparation was by the immunoSEQ multiplex PCR assay. The multiplex PCR relied on a mix of 60 forward primers for TCR Vbeta segments and 13 reverse primers for TCR Jbeta segments. Drawn from immuneACCESS, this table holds only the in-frame rearrangements with V and J called that TCRdb kept. Clones are partly lost; checked studies trace under half to an unresolved V gene and leave the rest unexplained. The sample yields 110,000 to 150,000 clones; over 70% were counted once. Approximately 2.8% of the sample comes from the top ten. The material sequenced was PBMCs. These receptors originate from a male donor in good health and CMV-seronegative.

The chain links TRBV7-4 to TRBJ2-7; 14 bases map to TRBD2. V was pared by 2 bases and J by 0 bases, with 6 bases of the junction left unmatched. Looked up from germline, CDR1 is SGHVT and CDR2 is SQSDAQ. The CDR3 is made up of 18 amino acids. CDR3 sequence: CASSLLGGLAGVSYEQYF. CDR3 bases: TGTGCCAGCAGCTTATTAGGGGGACTAGCGGGAGTCTCCTACGAGCAGTACTTC. The variable domain in full, completed from reference TRBV7-4 and TRBJ2-7, reads GAGVSQSPRYKVAKRGRDVALRCDSISGHVTLYWYRQTLGQGSEVLTYSQSDAQRDKSGRPSGRFSAERPERSVSTLKIQRTEQGDSAVYLCASSLLGGLAGVSYEQYFGPGTRLTVT.

The chain carries TRBV27 and TRBJ2-5, with a weak D call TRBD2 (6 bases). The assigned J gene may be wrong: the sequence end matches TRBJ2-7 better. The V gene's germline CDR1 is MNHEY and CDR2 SMNVEV (reference sequence). The CDR3 covers 16 residues. The CDR3 loop reads CASRTYMGTLPGEQYF. The CDR3 DNA follows: TGTGCCAGCAGGACTTACATGGGGACTCTGCCTGGCGAGCAGTACTTC.

As DNA, the CDR3 is TGTGCCAGCAGCCAACGGACAGGGTCTTACTACGAGCAGTACTTC. This sequence encodes CASSQRTGSYYEQYF. The chain has TRBV7-8 and TRBJ2-7; TRBD1 matches at 8 bases. Germline values: CDR1 SGHVS, CDR2 FQNEAQ. CDR3 length equals 15 residues. V lost 5 bases, J lost 3 bases, and 9 bases stayed unmatched.

The chain employs TRBV13 and TRBJ2-7; a possible D gene is TRBD2 (6 bases). V lost 5 bases, J lost 0 bases, and 14 bases lay in between. The V gene's germline CDR1 is PRHDT and CDR2 FYEKMQ (reference sequence). The CDR3 sequence is 15 residues long. The CDR3 spells CASSPGRGSSYEQYF. DNA of the CDR3: TGTGCCAGCAGCCCAGGACGGGGGAGCTCCTACGAGCAGTACTTC.

In nucleotides, the CDR3 is TGTGCCAGCAGCCCCGCGGGACAGAACTCCTATGGCTACACCTTC. Translated: CASSPAGQNSYGYTF. The chain couples TRBV2 to TRBJ1-2; 7 nucleotides match TRBD1. The trim removed 6 bases at V and 4 bases at J, leaving 11 bases unmatched. The germline V gene has CDR1 SNHLY and CDR2 FYNNEI. The CDR3 length is 15 residues.

This CDR3 is CASSPRTAEANQPQHF. The CDR3 DNA reads TGTGCCAGTAGTCCCCGGACAGCCGAAGCAAATCAGCCCCAGCATTTT. This chain uses TRBV19 with TRBJ1-5; possible D gene TRBD1, 6 bases. Trimming removed 5 bases at V and 4 bases at J, with 18 bases between. This CDR3 comprises 16 residues. Germline-derived CDR1 and CDR2 are LNHDA and SQIVND (reference sequence).

The V gene is TRBV10-3, the J gene TRBJ2-7; TRBD1 matches 7 bases. The CDR3 has 13 amino acids. The germline V gene encodes CDR1 ENHRY and CDR2 SYGVKD. V dropped 0 bases and J dropped 6; count of bases not matched to a gene: 2. As DNA, the CDR3 is TGTGCCATCAGTGAGTCGGGACAGCCCGAGCAGTACTTC. It translates to CAISESGQPEQYF.

This clone is a singleton in its sample. V is TRBV21-1 and J is TRBJ1-2. TRBV21-1 is a documented pseudogene. CDR3 length equals 16 residues. CDR3 DNA sequence: TGTGCCAGCAGCAAAATAGCGGGGGCGACAGACTATGGCTACACCTTC. Its protein is CASSKIAGATDYGYTF.

This clone was seen a few times. The rearrangement uses TRBV5-1 and TRBJ1-4; 8 bases are a match to TRBD1. The V gene's germline CDR1 is SGHRS and CDR2 YFSETQ. The CDR3 sequence is 20 residues long. The J segment lost 4 bases and the V segment lost 1 base, leaving 18 bases of the junction unmatched. CDR3 DNA: TGCGCCAGCAGCTTGATTTTCGTCAGATTGGGGACAGGCGATAATGAAAAACTGTTTTTT. The encoded protein is CASSLIFVRLGTGDNEKLFF.

The V gene is TRBV5-6, the J gene TRBJ1-2; D remains ambiguous. Between the trimmed V and J ends, which lost 2 bases and 0 bases, there was a span of 11 bases. Germline CDR1 reads SGHDT; CDR2 reads YYEEEE. The CDR3 extends over 15 amino acids. The CDR3 DNA sequence: TGTGCCAGCAGCTTACGTTCCGGGACTAACTATGGCTACACCTTC. The encoded protein is CASSLRSGTNYGYTF.

This sequence joins TRBV7-9 and TRBJ2-2; D possibly corresponds to TRBD1 (5 bases). Germline V gene lookup returns CDR1 SEHNR and CDR2 FQNEAQ (reference sequence). The V and J ends lost 3 bases and 3 bases respectively, with 14 bases between them. The CDR3 runs 16 residues. CDR3 loop: CASSFLGRGYTGELFF. The CDR3 DNA reads as TGTGCCAGCAGCTTCCTAGGAAGGGGCTACACCGGGGAGCTGTTTTTT.

The V gene is TRBV6-1, the J gene TRBJ2-7, with D possibly TRBD1 on 6 matching bases. CDR1 and CDR2 from the germline V gene are MNHNS and SASEGT. V lost 11 bases, J lost 0 bases, and 14 bases lay in between. This CDR3 has 13 residues. The CDR3 DNA reads TGTGCCGGAACCAGGGGATACTCCTACGAGCAGTACTTC. Translated, it gives CAGTRGYSYEQYF.

The chain combines TRBV6-1 with TRBJ1-1; D uncertain. V was trimmed by 5 bases and J by 1 base, leaving 14 bases between them. The CDR3 runs 15 residues. Germline-derived CDR1 and CDR2 are MNHNS and SASEGT. As DNA, the CDR3 is TGTGCCAGCAGTCCTGGAGGTATAGGGAACACTGAAGCTTTCTTT. Amino acid sequence: CASSPGGIGNTEAFF.

The rearrangement uses TRBV9 and TRBJ2-1; TRBD2 matches 7 bases. V lost 6 bases, J lost 12 bases, and 12 bases stayed unmatched. CDR1 SGDLS and CDR2 YYNGEE come from the germline V gene. The CDR3 has 13 residues. This chain's CDR3 is CASTDRAGVRQFF. CDR3 sequence (DNA): TGTGCCAGCACCGACCGGGCGGGAGTAAGGCAGTTCTTC.

V gene TRBV19 combines with J gene TRBJ2-1; D not resolved. This CDR3 spans 14 amino acids. V lost 5 bases to trimming and J lost 5 bases, with 13 bases between them. In germline, CDR1 is LNHDA, CDR2 SQIVND (reference sequence). CDR3 residues: CASSVLILDNEQFF. DNA for the CDR3: TGTGCCAGTAGTGTACTGATTCTAGACAATGAGCAGTTCTTC. Full variable domain (missing parts from reference TRBV19 and TRBJ2-1): DGGITQSPKYLFRKEGQNVTLSCEQNLNHDAMYWYRQDPGQGLRLIYYSQIVNDFQKGDIAEGYSVSREKKESFPLTVTSAQKNPTAFYLCASSVLILDNEQFFGPGTRLTVL.

This clone was counted once. This chain joins TRBV30 and TRBJ1-1; 8 nucleotides line up with TRBD1. J lost 5 bases, V lost 5 bases, and 4 bases had no gene match. Germline CDR1 and CDR2: GTSNPN and SVGIG (reference sequence). The CDR3 is 12 residues long. The CDR3 spells CAWGQGGTEAFF. The CDR3 bases are TGTGCCTGGGGACAGGGTGGGACTGAAGCTTTCTTT.

This clone was counted once. The chain couples TRBV4-1 to TRBJ2-7, with TRBD2 identical over 7 bases. The germline V gene has CDR1 MGHRA and CDR2 YSYEKL. This CDR3 has 15 amino acids. The ends lost 7 bases at V and 2 bases at J; junction bases unmatched: 11. The CDR3: CASTPEAGVAYEQYF. The CDR3 DNA follows: TGCGCCAGCACCCCAGAGGCGGGAGTTGCCTACGAGCAGTACTTC.

This clone was seen a few times. The CDR3 sequence: CAWSVNGDSNTEAFF. The CDR3 bases are TGTGCCTGGAGTGTAAATGGCGACAGTAACACTGAAGCTTTCTTT. The rearrangement uses TRBV30 and TRBJ1-1; a weak D match, TRBD1 (5 bases). V shed 0 bases and J shed 2 bases, with 13 bases lying between them. CDR3 length: 15 amino acids. Germline V gene sequence: CDR1 GTSNPN, CDR2 SVGIG (reference sequence).

V is TRBV14 and J is TRBJ1-2; D uncertain. CDR1 SGHDN and CDR2 FVKESK come from the germline V gene. The V gene lost 4 bases and the J gene lost 8 bases, with 11 bases spanning the gap. The CDR3 has 12 amino acids. Here the CDR3 reads CASSRISSGYTF. The CDR3 nucleotides are TGTGCCAGCAGCCGAATCTCGAGCGGCTACACCTTC.

The chain employs TRBV5-6 and TRBJ2-1, with 14 nucleotides matching TRBD2. Germline CDR1 and CDR2: SGHDT and YYEEEE. The CDR3 sequence is 18 residues long. After removal of 7 bases from V and 0 bases from J, the junction contained 9 bases not matched to a gene. CDR3 DNA sequence: TGTGCCAGCGTCGGGACTAGCGGGAGCCAATACTCCTACAATGAGCAGTTCTTC. Its translation is CASVGTSGSQYSYNEQFF. Supplemented by reference TRBV5-6 and TRBJ2-1, the full variable domain reads DAGVTQSPTHLIKTRGQQVTLRCSPKSGHDTVSWYQQALGQGPQFIFQYYEEEERQRGNFPDRFSGHQFPNYSSELNVNALLLGDSALYLCASVGTSGSQYSYNEQFFGPGTRLTVL.

CDR3 DNA sequence: TGCGCCAGCAGCTTGGCCGGGACAGGGAGGATGGAGCAGTACTTC. Translated: CASSLAGTGRMEQYF. J is TRBJ2-7 and V is TRBV5-1; 9 nucleotides match TRBD1. The junction had 8 bases not matched to a gene; V was cut back by 0 bases and J by 7 bases. Germline CDR1 is SGHRS and CDR2 is YFSETQ. The length of the CDR3 is 15 residues.

In regard to this clone: An end of the junction does not agree with germline; a read error may underlie this. The genes are TRBV6-1 and TRBJ1-3; a possible D gene is TRBD1 (5 bases). CDR1 is MNHNS, CDR2 SASEGT, per germline. The CDR3 extends over 12 amino acids. The CDR3 is CASSEMGTGRVF. In nucleotides, the CDR3 is TGTGCCAGCAGTGAAATGGGAACAGGCCGCGTCTTT.

A single count supports this clone. The chain recombines TRBV5-1 with TRBJ1-1; 11 bases map to TRBD1. The germline V gene encodes CDR1 SGHRS and CDR2 YFSETQ. The trim removed 4 bases at V and 1 base at J, leaving 3 bases unmatched. The CDR3 consists of 15 residues. The CDR3 coding sequence is TGCGCCAGCAGCATGGGACAGGGGGGGAACACTGAAGCTTTCTTT. Amino acids: CASSMGQGGNTEAFF.

As for this clone: The sample contains more than one DNA sequence encoding this CDR3. The V gene is TRBV11-2, the J gene TRBJ1-1, with D maybe TRBD1 (6 bases). The V end was cut by 5 bases, the J end by 1 base, with 11 bases between. The CDR3 covers 14 residues. Germline CDR1 reads SGHAT; CDR2 reads FQNNGV. The CDR3 sequence is CASSHDRTNTEAFF. The CDR3 nucleotides read TGTGCCAGCAGCCACGACAGGACGAACACTGAAGCTTTCTTT. The full variable domain, with the rest looked up from reference TRBV11-2 and TRBJ1-1, is EAGVAQSPRYKIIEKRQSVAFWCNPISGHATLYWYQQILGQGPKLLIQFQNNGVVDDSQLPKDRFSAERLKGVDSTLKIQPAKLEDSAVYLCASSHDRTNTEAFFGQGTRLTVV.

The genes are TRBV4-2 and TRBJ2-5; TRBD2 is a possible D gene (7 bases). Germline assignment: CDR1 LGHNA and CDR2 YNFKEQ. V lost 0 bases and J lost 2, with 13 bases in between. The CDR3 loop spans 16 amino acids. The CDR3 sequence is CASSQEGASGQETQYF. The CDR3 bases are TGTGCCAGCAGCCAAGAGGGGGCTAGCGGACAAGAGACCCAGTACTTC.

The CDR3 sequence: CASSLGRGPNQPQHF. The DNA for the CDR3 is TGTGCCAGCAGCTTAGGGAGGGGGCCCAATCAGCCCCAGCATTTT. The V call is TRBV7-8, the J call TRBJ1-5, with 7 bases that match TRBD1. CDR3 size: 15 residues. With 1 base clipped from V and 3 bases from J, the junction kept 3 bases outside the gene matches. Germline V lookup: CDR1 SGHVS, CDR2 FQNEAQ.

This chain uses TRBV29-1 with TRBJ2-1, with D maybe TRBD2 (6 bases). CDR1 is SQVTM and CDR2 is ANQGSEA in the germline V gene. Trimming took 8 bases from V and 7 from J, leaving 21 bases between them. The CDR3 covers 14 residues. CDR3 DNA sequence: TGCAGCACTCCCCTAGGAGGGGAAAGAAATGAGCAGTTCTTC. Translation gives CSTPLGGERNEQFF.